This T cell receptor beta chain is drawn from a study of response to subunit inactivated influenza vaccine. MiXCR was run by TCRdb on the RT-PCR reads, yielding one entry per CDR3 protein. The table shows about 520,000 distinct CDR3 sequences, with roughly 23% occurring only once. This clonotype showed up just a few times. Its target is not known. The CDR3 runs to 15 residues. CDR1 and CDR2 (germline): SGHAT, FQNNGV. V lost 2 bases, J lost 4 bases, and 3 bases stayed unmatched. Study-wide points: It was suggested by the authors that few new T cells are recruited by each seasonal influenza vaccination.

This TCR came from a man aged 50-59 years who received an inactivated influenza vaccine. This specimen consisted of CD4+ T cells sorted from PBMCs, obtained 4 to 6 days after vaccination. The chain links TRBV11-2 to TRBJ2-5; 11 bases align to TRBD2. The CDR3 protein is CASSLTSGGGETQYF. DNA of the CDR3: TGTGCCAGCAGCTTAACTAGCGGGGGAGGAGAGACCCAGTACTTC.